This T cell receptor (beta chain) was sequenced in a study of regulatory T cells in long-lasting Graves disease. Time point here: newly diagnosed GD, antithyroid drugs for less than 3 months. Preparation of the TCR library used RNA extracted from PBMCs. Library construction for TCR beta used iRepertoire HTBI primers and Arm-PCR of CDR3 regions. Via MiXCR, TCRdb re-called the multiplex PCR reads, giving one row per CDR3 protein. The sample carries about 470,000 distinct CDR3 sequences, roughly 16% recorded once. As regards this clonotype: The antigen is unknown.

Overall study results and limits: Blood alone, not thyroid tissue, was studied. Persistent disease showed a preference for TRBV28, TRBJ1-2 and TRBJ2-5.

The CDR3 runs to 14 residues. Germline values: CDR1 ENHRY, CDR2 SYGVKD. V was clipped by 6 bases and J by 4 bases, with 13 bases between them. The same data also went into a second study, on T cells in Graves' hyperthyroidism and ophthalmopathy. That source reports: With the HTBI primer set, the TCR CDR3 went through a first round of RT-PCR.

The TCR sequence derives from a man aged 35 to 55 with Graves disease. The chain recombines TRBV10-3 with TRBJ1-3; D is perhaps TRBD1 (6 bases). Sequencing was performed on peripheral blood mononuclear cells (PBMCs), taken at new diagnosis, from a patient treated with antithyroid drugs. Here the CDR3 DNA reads TGTGCCATCAGCCCAGGGGATATCGGAAACACCATATATTTT. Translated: CAISPGDIGNTIYF.